The T cell receptor beta chain described here comes from a study of shared clonotypes between healthy human individuals (dated by TCRdb to about 2020). General notes on the study: The cohort comprised a couple of women and a few men aged 18 to 49 years. Libraries were prepared and TCR repertoires were sequenced by different laboratories using diverse techniques, in order to increase sequencing depth and limit assay-specific biases. Leukapheresis yielded between about 0.85 and 10 billion PBMCs per donor. Per donor, three plates each were used for CD4 naive and CD4 memory, two for CD8 naive, and one for CD8 memory. Blood TCR repertoires of a handful of healthy adults were deeply sequenced to estimate repertoire size and the extent of clonotype sharing between individuals.

Healthy HIV-negative adults with no recently reported acute infections or vaccinations were included as donors. Every donor was a Caucasian adult living in Nashville, Tennessee, USA. CD8 memory samples combined magnetically selected CD45RO+ cells with CCR7-negative CD45RA+ effector memory (TemRA) cells. Blood was collected by leukapheresis, and PBMCs were isolated by Ficoll-Histopaque density gradient centrifugation and then cryopreserved in liquid nitrogen vapor phase. Purity and quantity of every magnetically sorted T cell population were checked by analytical flow cytometry. From each sorted fraction, genomic DNA was isolated and quantified by UV absorbance on a Nanodrop 2000c. Using the deep immunoSEQ assay, multiplex PCR amplified TCR CDR3 regions from genomic DNA. For each cell subset, the extracted genomic DNA was distributed evenly across all wells of several immunoSEQ 96-well plates, and each plate served as one replicate. For sorted subsets, around 200 ng genomic DNA, equal to about 30,000 T cell genomes, was loaded into each replicate PCR. Purified libraries were quantified with a Qubit 3.0 fluorometer, sized on a Bioanalyzer 2100, and re-quantified with the KAPA Library Quantification kit. A separate single-read 150-cycle Illumina NextSeq 550 flow cell was used to sequence each immunoSEQ 96-well plate. Per the authors' processing: Because the immunoSEQ output held only junctional sequences and lacked quality scores, the filtering could not match the filtering applied to full-length reads. Sequences were annotated with PyIR, a Python wrapper for IgBLAST v1.9, and V/J genes and CDR3 were assigned using IMGT germline references. Any read was removed if the V/J assignment was weak (E-value above 1e-6), the CDR3 was missing, or the read contained stop codons, out-of-frame junctions, or ambiguous translated residues. V3J clonotypes were defined as sequences sharing an identical inferred V gene, J gene, and CDR3 amino acid sequence. The percentage overlap between two repertoires was calculated by dividing the number of shared unique clonotypes by the size of the smaller repertoire. Repertoire richness was assessed with RTK rarefaction, the Chao1 estimator, and Recon v2.1 estimates of unobserved clonotypes. Generation probabilities for all TCRbeta clonotypes obtained by the gDNA method from a handful of donors were computed using OLGA. TCRdb took over this immuneACCESS table, retaining in-frame rearrangements with V and J assigned. Such tables are incomplete; in checked studies, under half of the missing clones stem from an unresolved V gene, and the remainder is unexplained. The V and J calls and the clone size are those of that table, but D and trimming were determined from the DNA. A total of 650,000 to 700,000 clones appear in this sample, about nine tenths of them only once. In total, the top ten clones hold 30% to 40% of the sample.

In the case of this clone: Its target antigen remains unknown. No base quality information exists; no much larger clone differs at one position.

Beyond this particular receptor, the publication reports: Even with the large sequencing depth, rarefaction of the sorted-subset datasets indicated that sequencing was incomplete. Because the study included a small number of donors, the genetic and exposure-history diversity represented was limited. Clonotypes shared by all four sorted-subset donors showed higher generation probabilities than non-shared clonotypes. Pairwise subsampling indicated that sequencing depth was expected to affect the degree of clonotype sharing among donors. Sharing across four donors was observed for 4.5% to 6.5% of naive CD4, over 3% of naive CD8, roughly 2.3% of memory CD4, and over 0.3% of memory CD8 clonotypes. Larger estimated clonotype richness was generally found for naive subsets than for memory subsets. Sampling was restricted to blood, and TCR repertoires in tissues likely differ from the TCR repertoires found in blood.

A distance of 19 bases separates the germline ends of V and J, which lose 2 bases and 2 bases respectively. Taken from the germline V gene, the CDR1 and CDR2 loops are SGHRS and YFSETQ. The CDR3 contains 17 residues, cysteine and phenylalanine counted. Only the CDR3 DNA stays, 51 bases, in frame from base 1. The receptor's source is a man between 18 and 29 years old in good health. Some clones in this sample may be carry-over from other donors' samples. The specimen was memory CD8+ T cells from PBMCs. The cell subset or site label here, explained by the study, means: CD45RO+ cells pooled with CCR7-negative TemRA cells. Rearrangement joined TRBV5-1 to TRBJ1-1, and TRBD1 may be the D gene, going by 6 matching bases. Read as DNA, the sequence is TGCGCCAGCAGCTTTGTGCAGGGGCGGGTGAGAAACACTGAAGCTTTCTTT. Translated, it gives CASSFVQGRVRNTEAFF.